These 2 T cell receptor beta chains came from one sample sequenced in a study of T cells in Graves' hyperthyroidism and ophthalmopathy. Using RNA transcripts as the source, TCR beta CDR3 regions were amplified. An initial round of RT-PCR targeting the TCR CDR3 relied on the HTBI primer set. TCRdb independently ran MiXCR on the multiplex PCR reads; one entry per CDR3 protein. The repertoire consists of over 650,000 distinct CDR3 sequences, with around 15% occurring once and the leading ten covering under 10%. Sequenced: blood. The receptors come from a man between 18 and 35 years old with Graves' hyperthyroidism.

This clonotype was found a few times. The chain links TRBV18 to TRBJ2-7, with a possible D match to TRBD1 (6 bases). This CDR3 is built from 15 residues. The germline gives CDR1 KGHSH, CDR2 LQKENI. V shed 4 bases and J shed 2 bases, with 15 bases lying between them. In DNA form, the CDR3 reads TGTGCCAGCTCACTTTATAGGGACAAGACCTACGAGCAGTACTTC. Its translation is CASSLYRDKTYEQYF.

This clonotype was recorded many times. The genes are TRBV7-3 and TRBJ2-7; D not certain. Germline loops: CDR1 SGHTA, CDR2 FQGTGA. The V end was cut by 2 bases, the J end by 0 bases, with 11 bases between. The CDR3 contains 15 residues. CDR3 in amino acids: CASSLYSSSSYEQYF. The CDR3 DNA is TGTGCCAGCAGCTTATATAGCAGTTCCTCCTACGAGCAGTACTTC.